Listed below are T cell receptor beta chains from one sample, sequenced in a study of technical replicates of blood from a few donors. Profiling relied on immunoSEQ multiplex PCR, and the TCRdb table lists in-frame clones only, not all of them. Of about 94,000 clones in the sample, 95% to 97% were seen once. Sequenced material: T cells isolated from PBMCs. All receptors come from a human donor in good health. Both conserved end residues are part of each CDR3. The D gene is left open where the match is weak. Size tells how often a clone was seen (once, few, many) or the class of an expanded clone, and some rows leave it out.

v_gene	d_gene	abundance	j_gene	CDR3aa	CDR3nt
TRBV27	TRBD2	NA	TRBJ2-7	CASSSASGRSPYEQYF	TGTGCCAGCAGTTCCGCTAGCGGGAGGAGCCCCTACGAGCAGTACTTC
TRBV2	NA	once	TRBJ1-1	CAIQSNTEAFF	TGTGCCATTCAGTCGAACACTGAAGCTTTCTTT
TRBV4-3	NA	NA	TRBJ2-7	CASSQDQGRRALTYEQYF	TGCGCCAGCAGCCAAGATCAGGGCCGTAGGGCCCTAACCTACGAGCAGTACTTC
TRBV6-5	NA	NA	TRBJ1-1	CASSLGSIGTEAFF	TGTGCCAGCAGCCTAGGCAGTATTGGGACTGAAGCTTTCTTT
TRBV6-1	TRBD2	once	TRBJ2-4	CASTEAGGPGKNIQYF	TGTGCCAGCACCGAAGCGGGAGGGCCGGGGAAAAACATTCAGTACTTC
TRBV27	TRBD1	NA	TRBJ2-1	CASSRSSGTAHNEQFF	TGTGCCAGCAGTCGATCCTCCGGGACAGCCCACAATGAGCAGTTCTTC
TRBV27	TRBD1	NA	TRBJ2-7	CASSLGTGYYEQYF	TGTGCCAGCAGCCTTGGGACAGGCTACTACGAGCAGTACTTC
TRBV7-3	TRBD2	few	TRBJ2-1	CASSLGLAGNNEQFF	TGTGCCAGCAGCTTAGGGCTAGCGGGAAACAATGAGCAGTTCTTC
TRBV11-3	NA	NA	TRBJ1-1	CASSLGGQNTEAFF	TGTGCCAGCAGCTTAGGAGGACAGAACACTGAAGCTTTCTTT
TRBV29-1	NA	NA	TRBJ1-5	CSVAAGLNQPQHF	TGCAGCGTTGCTGCAGGGCTCAATCAGCCCCAGCATTTT
TRBV10-2	TRBD1	NA	TRBJ1-4	CASSEGQGAYEKLFF	TGCGCCAGCAGTGAGGGACAGGGGGCGTATGAAAAACTGTTTTTT
TRBV9	TRBD2	NA	TRBJ2-3	CASSGSGRTDTQYF	TGTGCCAGCAGCGGTAGCGGGAGGACAGATACGCAGTATTTT
TRBV9	TRBD2	NA	TRBJ2-7	CASSVGGLANEQYF	TGTGCCAGCAGCGTGGGAGGACTAGCGAACGAGCAGTACTTC
TRBV25-1	NA	NA	TRBJ1-2	CASSESGVGYTF	TGTGCCAGCAGTGAATCGGGGGTTGGCTACACCTTC
TRBV7-2	TRBD1	NA	TRBJ2-1	CASSSGQIIYNEQFF	TGTGCCAGCAGCTCGGGACAGATCATATACAATGAGCAGTTCTTC
TRBV6-1	NA	NA	TRBJ2-7	CASSEIQVYEQYF	TGTGCCAGCAGTGAGATACAGGTTTACGAGCAGTACTTC
TRBV27	TRBD2	NA	TRBJ2-7	CASLGGYEQYF	TGTGCCAGTTTGGGGGGGTACGAGCAGTACTTC
TRBV6-1	NA	NA	TRBJ1-5	CASSLDRDNQPQHF	TGTGCCAGCAGCCTAGACAGAGACAATCAGCCCCAGCATTTT
TRBV30	TRBD2	NA	TRBJ2-5	CAVEKLAGVKTQYF	TGTGCCGTGGAGAAACTAGCGGGAGTCAAGACCCAGTACTTC
TRBV7-2	NA	NA	TRBJ1-5	CASSLGRGGVDQPQHF	TGTGCCAGCAGCTTAGGTAGAGGAGGGGTAGATCAGCCCCAGCATTTT
TRBV6-1	TRBD2	NA	TRBJ2-1	CASSGNSGSSYNEQFF	TGTGCCAGCAGTGGAAATAGCGGGAGCTCCTACAATGAGCAGTTCTTC
TRBV7-2	NA	NA	TRBJ1-3	CASSFRGAYSGNTIYF	TGTGCCAGCAGCTTCCGGGGGGCCTACTCTGGAAACACCATATATTTT
TRBV28	TRBD2	NA	TRBJ2-7	CASRPGTSGYYEQYF	TGTGCCAGCAGGCCAGGGACTAGCGGCTACTACGAGCAGTACTTC
TRBV4-3	NA	once	TRBJ2-3	CASSLNWGVVGTDTQYF	TGCGCCAGCAGCCTCAACTGGGGGGTCGTGGGCACAGATACGCAGTATTTT
TRBV9	NA	few	TRBJ2-4	CASSEGGAGNIQYF	TGTGCCAGCAGCGAGGGGGGGGCTGGAAACATTCAGTACTTC
TRBV19	TRBD1	NA	TRBJ2-1	CASSRDRGQEQFF	TGTGCCAGTAGTAGAGACAGGGGCCAGGAGCAGTTCTTC
TRBV7-8	NA	NA	TRBJ1-1	CASSLLQGLTEAFF	TGTGCCAGCAGCTTACTACAGGGCCTCACTGAAGCTTTCTTT
TRBV28	NA	NA	TRBJ1-2	CASSPPTAGYANYGYTF	TGTGCCAGCAGTCCACCAACAGCCGGATATGCTAACTATGGCTACACCTTC
TRBV19	TRBD1	NA	TRBJ1-4	CASRPGQGRGEWEKLFF	TGTGCCAGTAGACCGGGACAGGGACGAGGCGAATGGGAAAAACTGTTTTTT
TRBV27	TRBD1	NA	TRBJ2-5	CASGTEETQYF	TGTGCCAGCGGGACAGAAGAGACCCAGTACTTC
TRBV19	TRBD2	NA	TRBJ2-7	CASSPHGVRLAGVYEQYF	TGTGCCAGTAGTCCCCACGGGGTCCGACTAGCGGGAGTCTACGAGCAGTACTTC
TRBV19	TRBD1	NA	TRBJ2-7	CASSIDLTGLGYEQYF	TGTGCCAGTAGTATAGACCTGACAGGGTTAGGGTACGAGCAGTACTTC
TRBV7-2	TRBD2	NA	TRBJ2-3	CASSSTSGRDTQYF	TGTGCCAGCAGCTCGACTAGCGGGAGAGATACGCAGTATTTT
TRBV19	NA	NA	TRBJ1-5	CASSIQASNQPQHF	TGTGCCAGTAGTATCCAAGCTAGCAATCAGCCCCAGCATTTT
TRBV6-5	NA	NA	TRBJ1-5	CASRKQFSNQPQHF	TGTGCCAGCAGGAAGCAATTTAGCAATCAGCCCCAGCATTTT
TRBV9	TRBD1	NA	TRBJ2-7	CASSVGGDRLSSYEQYF	TGTGCCAGCAGCGTAGGGGGGGACAGGTTAAGCTCCTACGAGCAGTACTTC
TRBV5-1	NA	NA	TRBJ1-5	CASSLGQPYQPQHF	TGCGCCAGCAGCTTGGGACAGCCCTATCAGCCCCAGCATTTT
TRBV30	NA	NA	TRBJ1-2	CAWSFPGGYGYTF	TGTGCCTGGAGTTTTCCGGGAGGCTATGGCTACACCTTC
TRBV6-6	NA	once	TRBJ2-1	CASSYSIGGSRNEQFF	TGTGCCAGCAGTTACTCGATAGGCGGGTCCCGCAATGAGCAGTTCTTC
TRBV25-1	TRBD1	NA	TRBJ1-3	CASREPRGLGNTIYF	TGTGCCAGCAGAGAACCCAGGGGGCTAGGAAACACCATATATTTT
TRBV30	NA	NA	TRBJ1-1	CAWSTMNTEAFF	TGTGCCTGGAGCACAATGAACACTGAAGCTTTCTTT
TRBV7-3	TRBD2	NA	TRBJ2-3	CASSPTSGSGDTQYF	TGTGCCAGCAGCCCGACTAGCGGGAGTGGGGATACGCAGTATTTT
TRBV13	NA	NA	TRBJ1-5	CASSLGQGGEPQHF	TGTGCCAGCAGCTTAGGCCAGGGAGGGGAGCCCCAGCATTTT
TRBV14	TRBD2	NA	TRBJ2-5	CASSQDLAGAETQYF	TGTGCCAGCAGCCAAGATCTCGCGGGAGCGGAGACCCAGTACTTC
TRBV6-5	NA	NA	TRBJ2-5	CASSYPTGGQETQYF	TGTGCCAGCAGTTACCCCACAGGTGGACAAGAGACCCAGTACTTC
TRBV11-3	NA	NA	TRBJ2-5	CASSLDLTGSETQYF	TGTGCCAGCAGCTTAGATCTCACGGGTTCGGAGACCCAGTACTTC
TRBV6-5	TRBD2	NA	TRBJ2-7	CASAGLADMTYEQYF	TGTGCCAGCGCTGGACTAGCGGACATGACCTACGAGCAGTACTTC
TRBV29-1	NA	NA	TRBJ1-2	CSVDPAARYGYTF	TGCAGCGTTGATCCTGCCGCTAGATATGGCTACACCTTC
TRBV27	NA	NA	TRBJ2-2	CASSLPGFRGTSTGELFF	TGTGCCAGCAGTTTACCTGGTTTCAGGGGCACAAGCACCGGGGAGCTGTTTTTT
TRBV11-1	NA	NA	TRBJ2-7	CASSLYLEQYF	TGTGCCAGCAGCTTATATCTGGAGCAGTACTTC